The 14 T cell receptor beta chains listed next were all sequenced from one sample in a study of monozygotic twins with inflammatory bowel disease. TCRdb processed the 5' RACE reads again and assigns one entry to each CDR3 protein, with no DNA. This table lists a few hundred thousand distinct CDR3 sequences. Sequenced input: blood. These receptors originate from a human donor with ulcerative colitis or Crohn's disease, or a healthy co-twin of an affected twin (not recorded which).

The V and J genes are TRBV7-9 and TRBJ1-1; as DNA is missing, the TRBD1 call by TCRdb cannot be tested. Germline CDR1 reads SEHNR; CDR2 reads FQNEAQ (reference sequence). There are 14 residues in the CDR3. The CDR3 protein is CASRTTGLNTEAFF.

J is TRBJ2-7 and V is TRBV10-3; TCRdb proposes TRBD1, but this gene call is untestable without DNA. The CDR3 contains 16 residues. Per the germline V gene, CDR1 is ENHRY and CDR2 is SYGVKD. CDR3 protein: CATGTGGTSGGYEQYF.

CDR3 in amino acids: CASAGNIQETQYF. The chain joins TRBV5-1 to TRBJ2-5; TCRdb's D call of TRBD1 is untestable without DNA. Germline-derived CDR1 and CDR2 are SGHRS and YFSETQ. The CDR3 loop spans 13 amino acids.

This chain links TRBV7-9 with TRBJ2-4; no DNA is available, so the TRBD2 call from TCRdb remains unchecked. The germline V gene encodes CDR1 SEHNR and CDR2 FQNEAQ (reference sequence). The CDR3 loop spans 14 amino acids. CDR3 protein: CASTPLEGENIQYF.

The rearrangement links TRBV7-2 to TRBJ1-6. Germline V gives CDR1 SGHTA, CDR2 FQGNSA. The CDR3 extends over 15 amino acids. The CDR3: CASSLVTNYNSPLHF. The full variable domain, with the rest looked up from reference TRBV7-2 and TRBJ1-6, is GAGVSQSPSNKVTEKGKDVELRCDPISGHTALYWYRQSLGQGLEFLIYFQGNSAPDKSGLPSDRFSAERTGGSVSTLTIQRTQQEDSAVYLCASSLVTNYNSPLHFGNGTRLTVT.

The rearrangement joins TRBV4-3 to TRBJ2-4; TCRdb proposes TRBD2, but this gene call is untestable without DNA. The CDR3 sequence is 16 residues long. Germline CDR1 and CDR2: LGHNA and YSLEER. The CDR3 spells CASSQRREIAKNIQYF.

This chain links TRBV2 with TRBJ2-7. Germline V CDR1 and CDR2: SNHLY, FYNNEI. CDR3 length equals 14 residues. This chain's CDR3 is CASSEGLAAYEQYF.

The genes are TRBV27 and TRBJ2-1; TCRdb's D gene call, TRBD2, goes unchecked for lack of DNA. Germline values: CDR1 MNHEY, CDR2 SMNVEV (reference sequence). The CDR3 has 21 residues. CDR3 loop: CASSLGGLFGGTSGPTNEQFF.

The CDR3 region is CASSLTGLGEQYF. This chain joins TRBV7-6 and TRBJ2-7; absent DNA, TCRdb's TRBD1 call cannot be checked. This CDR3 has 13 residues. Per the germline V gene, CDR1 is SGHVS and CDR2 is FNYEAQ.

The CDR3 loop is CASSQGVTGDEQFF. V is TRBV4-1 and J is TRBJ2-1. The germline V gene encodes CDR1 MGHRA and CDR2 YSYEKL. The CDR3 sequence is 14 residues long.

The rearrangement joins TRBV7-9 to TRBJ2-7; checking the TCRdb D call of TRBD2 is not possible without DNA. Germline loops: CDR1 SEHNR, CDR2 FQNEAQ (reference sequence). The CDR3 runs to 15 residues. Here the CDR3 reads CASSLEGGASLEQYF.

The chain employs TRBV11-2 and TRBJ2-1; as DNA is missing, the TRBD2 call by TCRdb cannot be tested. The CDR3 extends over 18 amino acids. Germline V gives CDR1 SGHAT, CDR2 FQNNGV. This CDR3 is CASREGRARLPSYNEQFF. Looking up the rest from reference TRBV11-2 and TRBJ2-1 gives the full variable domain: EAGVAQSPRYKIIEKRQSVAFWCNPISGHATLYWYQQILGQGPKLLIQFQNNGVVDDSQLPKDRFSAERLKGVDSTLKIQPAKLEDSAVYLCASREGRARLPSYNEQFFGPGTRLTVL.

The chain joins TRBV6-5 to TRBJ1-2; the D gene TCRdb calls, TRBD1, cannot be checked with no DNA. This CDR3 is built from 13 residues. Germline V gene sequence: CDR1 MNHEY, CDR2 SVGAGI. This chain's CDR3 is CASSFDRTDGYTF.

The gene calls are TRBV7-2 and TRBJ2-1; the D gene TCRdb calls, TRBD2, cannot be checked with no DNA. CDR1 is SGHTA, CDR2 FQGNSA, per germline. The CDR3 runs to 13 residues. The chain's CDR3 is CASSSGLDNEQFF.